The 14 T cell receptor beta chains reported below all come from one sample, sequenced in a study of blood T cells in healthy people across ages. Primed by a sample-barcoded 5' primer and a J-beta primer mix, a second PCR proceeded for about 7 to 11 cycles. TCRdb called the 5' RACE reads again in MiXCR, with one record for every CDR3 protein. The sample has more than 800,000 distinct CDR3 sequences; about 28% are singletons. What was sequenced was blood. The receptors come from a woman at least 80 years old in good health.

This clonotype was recorded many times. The rearrangement joins TRBV6-2 or TRBV6-3 to TRBJ2-1; maybe TRBD2 (5 bases). Trimming left V 5 bases short and J 5 bases short, with 10 bases between. The CDR3 is 13 amino acids. Germline V gene data show CDR1 as MNHEY and CDR2 as SVGEGT. CDR3 residues: CASSLMRDNEQFF. The DNA for the CDR3 is TGTGCCAGCAGTCTAATGAGGGACAATGAGCAGTTCTTC.

The rearrangement joins TRBV7-9 to TRBJ1-2; TRBD1 agrees at 8 bases. The CDR3 has 16 residues. Germline CDR1 reads SEHNR; CDR2 reads FQNEAQ (reference sequence). The V gene end was trimmed by 5 bases and the J gene end by 4 bases; junction bases not matched to a gene: 12. Here the CDR3 DNA reads TGTGCCAGCAGCCCGCCGGGACAGGTAGTGGGCTATGGCTACACCTTC. This gives the protein CASSPPGQVVGYGYTF.

The sample holds a few counts of this clonotype. The chain uses TRBV28 and TRBJ1-2; 9 nucleotides align to TRBD1. After removal of 8 bases from V and 7 bases from J, the junction contained 11 bases not matched to a gene. Per the germline V gene, CDR1 is MDHEN and CDR2 is SYDVKM. The CDR3 extends over 14 amino acids. The CDR3 here is CASEPQGASRGYTF. CDR3 sequence (DNA): TGTGCCAGCGAACCACAGGGGGCCTCCCGTGGCTACACCTTC.

The rearrangement uses TRBV29-1 and TRBJ2-3; tentatively, D is TRBD2 (6 bases). Trimming left V 7 bases short and J 2 bases short, with 22 bases between. The CDR3 consists of 16 residues. Germline V gene lookup returns CDR1 SQVTM and CDR2 ANQGSEA. The CDR3 sequence: CSALGGIATNTDTQYF. For the CDR3, the DNA is TGCAGCGCTCTCGGGGGAATAGCGACTAACACAGATACGCAGTATTTT.

This clonotype was seen at least ten times. The chain couples TRBV20-1 to TRBJ2-7; the match to TRBD2 covers 7 bases. Trimming took 2 bases from V and 4 from J; bases not matched to a gene: 8. Germline values: CDR1 DFQATT, CDR2 SNEGSKA (reference sequence). The CDR3 extends over 14 amino acids. Written as DNA, the CDR3 is TGCAGTGCTAGATACCAGCGGGGCCTGTACGAGCAGTACTTC. It yields the protein CSARYQRGLYEQYF.

This CDR3 reads CASSGRRDRGGGANYGYTF. CDR3 in DNA: TGTGCCAGCAGCGGTCGCCGGGACAGGGGCGGAGGAGCTAACTATGGCTACACCTTC. The chain couples TRBV11-2 to TRBJ1-2, with 10 bases lining up with TRBD1. The J segment lost 0 bases and the V segment lost 5 bases, leaving 15 bases of the junction unmatched. CDR1 SGHAT and CDR2 FQNNGV come from the germline V gene. This CDR3 spans 19 amino acids.

This clonotype was seen ten or more times. V gene TRBV6-2 or TRBV6-3 combines with J gene TRBJ2-5; 10 positions agree with TRBD1. Losses at the gene ends were 2 bases for V and 4 bases for J; bases not matched to a gene: 13. Germline V gene lookup returns CDR1 MNHEY and CDR2 SVGEGT. This CDR3 contains 18 residues. DNA for the CDR3: TGTGCCAGCAGTTACAACCTCGACGGCGGGACAGGGGCAGAGACCCAGTACTTC. It is translated as CASSYNLDGGTGAETQYF.

This clonotype was picked up many times. The chain combines TRBV9 with TRBJ2-5; possible D gene TRBD1, 6 bases. Trimming shortened V by 4 bases and J by 3 bases, and 16 bases separated the two germline ends. CDR3 size: 15 residues. Germline CDR1 and CDR2: SGDLS and YYNGEE. CDR3 DNA sequence: TGTGCCAGCAGCCCCCGAGATCGGACAGAAGAGACCCAGTACTTC. Translation gives CASSPRDRTEETQYF.

There are a few counts of this clonotype. The gene calls are TRBV7-9 and TRBJ1-6, with 12 bases that match TRBD1. The CDR3 covers 16 residues. CDR1 and CDR2 from the germline V gene are SEHNR and FQNEAQ (reference sequence). Germline trimming cut 0 bases from V and 9 bases from J; bases unmatched to any gene: 3. As DNA, the CDR3 is TGTGCCAGCAGCTTAGCGCTGGGACAGGGGGCTTCACCCCTCCACTTT. As protein: CASSLALGQGASPLHF.

There are many counts of this clonotype. J is TRBJ2-3 and V is TRBV20-1; no reliable D call. The CDR3 totals 11 residues. Trimming pared 3 bases from V and 4 bases from J, leaving 5 bases between. Germline V gives CDR1 DFQATT, CDR2 SNEGSKA (reference sequence). The CDR3 nucleotides are TGCAGTGCTAGTGAGGCAGATACGCAGTATTTT. This encodes CSASEADTQYF.

The rearrangement links TRBV20-1 to TRBJ2-4, with D hard to call. This CDR3 comprises 16 residues. With 2 bases removed from V and 1 base from J, the gap between germline ends came to 15 bases. Germline V gives CDR1 DFQATT, CDR2 SNEGSKA (reference sequence). CDR3 loop: CSARKSGYAAKNIQYF. DNA for the CDR3: TGCAGTGCTAGAAAGTCGGGCTACGCGGCCAAAAACATTCAGTACTTC.

This clonotype has ten or more counts. The J gene is TRBJ2-1, the V gene TRBV20-1, with D uncertain. V gave up 6 bases and J gave up 5 bases, with 8 bases separating them. The CDR3 contains 11 residues. From germline, CDR1 is DFQATT and CDR2 SNEGSKA (reference sequence). The CDR3 reads CSAKTNNEQFF. Here the CDR3 DNA reads TGCAGTGCAAAGACGAACAATGAGCAGTTCTTC.

Regarding this clonotype: Possible read error: a much larger clone is one base away. The V gene is TRBV28, the J gene TRBJ2-1; a possible D gene is TRBD2 (5 bases). The length of the CDR3 is 16 residues. Per germline, CDR1 MDHEN and CDR2 SYDVKM. DNA of the CDR3: TGTGCCCGCAGTTTATCCGGGGAGAGCTCCTACAATGAGCAGTTCTTC. This translates into CARSLSGESSYNEQFF.

This clonotype was recorded at least ten times. This chain connects TRBV20-1 to TRBJ1-5; no firm D call. Germline CDR1 reads DFQATT; CDR2 reads SNEGSKA (reference sequence). This CDR3 has 13 residues. The V end lost 3 bases, the J end lost 4 bases, and 10 bases lay between the germline ends. The CDR3 nucleotides read TGCAGTGCTAGCCACCTGATGAATCAGCCCCAGCATTTT. Amino acids: CSASHLMNQPQHF.